The 18 T cell receptor beta chains presented below share a single source sample, sequenced in a study of beta chain features in type 1 diabetes (dated by TCRdb to 2016 to 2019). Study-wide conclusions, independent of this receptor: A moderate but significant shortening of TCRB CDR3 length was observed in type 1 diabetes patients in all four CD4+ subsets.

Libraries were made using the immunoSEQ multiplex PCR assay. The entire isolated RNA was reverse transcribed using the High Capacity cDNA Reverse Transcription Kit, and thus expressed TCRB transcripts were sequenced. TCRdb took over this immuneACCESS table, retaining in-frame rearrangements with V and J assigned. Such tables are incomplete; in checked studies, under half of the missing clones stem from an unresolved V gene, and the remainder is unexplained. In all, the sample holds about 260,000 clones, and about a fifth of those were seen once. Together, the top ten hold around 0.029% of the sample. Which antigens these TCRs recognize remains unknown. The specimen was naive CD4+ T cells from blood. This specimen's cell subset or site label, per the study, means: true naive CD4+ T cells. These TCRs come from a woman aged 35 to 49 with type 1 diabetes.

The rearrangement links TRBV9 to TRBJ1-5; D is ambiguous. The CDR3 totals 14 residues. The V gene's germline CDR1 is SGDLS and CDR2 YYNGEE. The ends were cut back, 0 bases at V and 5 bases at J, with 9 bases in the middle. CDR3 amino acids: CASSVGKTDQPQHF. The CDR3 DNA sequence: TGTGCCAGCAGCGTAGGGAAAACAGATCAGCCCCAGCATTTT. The whole variable domain, remainder taken from reference TRBV9 and TRBJ1-5, is DSGVTQTPKHLITATGQRVTLRCSPRSGDLSVYWYQQSLDQGLQFLIQYYNGEERAKGNILERFSAQQFPDLHSELNLSSLELGDSALYFCASSVGKTDQPQHFGDGTRLSIL.

This clone was seen a handful of times. The chain joins TRBV18 to TRBJ2-7, with D unclear. This CDR3 has 14 amino acids. Per germline, CDR1 KGHSH and CDR2 LQKENI. V was trimmed by 0 bases and J by 3 bases, leaving 9 bases between them. This CDR3 is CASSPPPASYEQYF. The CDR3 DNA reads as TGTGCCAGCTCACCACCTCCAGCGAGCTACGAGCAGTACTTC.

This clone was counted between two and nine times. V is TRBV7-2 and J is TRBJ2-1, with 7 bases matching TRBD2. The germline CDR1 and CDR2 sequences are SGHTA and FQGNSA. This CDR3 is built from 16 residues. V dropped 4 bases and J dropped 0; count of bases not matched to a gene: 6. Written as DNA, the CDR3 is TGTGCCAGCAGCTCGTGGGGGGGGAACTCCTACAATGAGCAGTTCTTC. Amino acids: CASSSWGGNSYNEQFF.

This clone was counted only a few times. V gene TRBV9 combines with J gene TRBJ2-3, with D perhaps TRBD2 (5 bases). Germline CDR1 reads SGDLS; CDR2 reads YYNGEE. This CDR3 has 13 amino acids. V was trimmed by 2 bases and J by 5 bases, leaving 9 bases between them. The CDR3 DNA sequence: TGTGCCAGCAGCGTGGCAGGAGGAGATACGCAGTATTTT. Its protein is CASSVAGGDTQYF.

This clone showed up just a few times. The chain uses TRBV4-3 and TRBJ2-7; D unresolved. V was clipped by 0 bases and J by 2 bases, with 8 bases between them. CDR1 is LGHNA, CDR2 YSLEER, per germline. The CDR3 has 14 residues. The CDR3: CASSQDDMAYEQYF. CDR3 DNA sequence: TGCGCCAGCAGCCAAGATGACATGGCCTACGAGCAGTACTTC.

This chain joins TRBV7-2 and TRBJ2-7; 7 bases agree with TRBD1. This CDR3 comprises 13 residues. Germline lookup yields CDR1 SGHTA and CDR2 FQGNSA. Trimming at V came to 4 bases and at J to 6 bases, leaving 6 bases not matched to a gene. The CDR3 sequence is CASSSGQAGEQYF. CDR3 in DNA: TGTGCCAGCAGCTCCGGACAGGCCGGCGAGCAGTACTTC.

This clone turned up a few times. This chain links TRBV7-9 with TRBJ2-5, with a weak D call TRBD2 (6 bases). The CDR3 is made up of 13 amino acids. Germline values: CDR1 SEHNR, CDR2 FQNEAQ (reference sequence). The CDR3 spells CVGVEGPPETQYF. The CDR3 bases are TGTGTGGGTGTGGAGGGACCTCCAGAGACCCAGTACTTC.

This clone was counted between two and nine times. This chain uses TRBV30 with TRBJ1-1; D gene unclear. In germline, CDR1 is GTSNPN, CDR2 SVGIG (reference sequence). The CDR3 length is 12 residues. The V end lost 7 bases, the J end lost 0 bases, and 9 bases lay between the germline ends. CDR3 coding DNA: TGTGCCTCGAACCAGGTGAACACTGAAGCTTTCTTT. It translates to CASNQVNTEAFF.

With respect to this clone: The junction does not match germline at one end; this may be a read error. V is TRBV6-5 and J is TRBJ2-5; possibly TRBD1 for D (6 bases). The germline V gene encodes CDR1 MNHEY and CDR2 SVGAGI. The CDR3 has 10 residues. CDR3 in DNA: TGCTCCGGACAGCAAGAGACCCAGTACTTC. This encodes CSGQQETQYF.

In its sample, this clone was seen a few times. The chain uses TRBV18 and TRBJ2-7; 7 bases agree with TRBD1. V shed 3 bases, J shed 3 bases, and the junction held 8 bases outside the gene matches. Germline CDR1 is KGHSH and CDR2 is LQKENI. CDR3 length: 15 residues. The CDR3 region has the DNA TGTGCCAGCTCACCTCGAGGGGACAGCGTCTACGAGCAGTACTTC. Encoded protein: CASSPRGDSVYEQYF.

This clone appeared a few times. The gene calls are TRBV5-1 and TRBJ2-1, with a weak D call TRBD1 (6 bases). V lost 2 bases and J lost 0, with 15 bases in between. This CDR3 is 17 amino acids long. Per the germline V gene, CDR1 is SGHRS and CDR2 is YFSETQ. Written as DNA, the CDR3 is TGCGCCAGCAGCTTCCTCGGCCAGGGGCGCTCCTACAATGAGCAGTTCTTC. Translating gives CASSFLGQGRSYNEQFF.

The genes are TRBV5-1 and TRBJ2-5; a weak D match, TRBD1 (6 bases). Germline values: CDR1 SGHRS, CDR2 YFSETQ. The ends were cut back, 3 bases at V and 1 base at J, with 13 bases in the middle. The CDR3 runs 15 residues. CDR3 coding DNA: TGCGCCAGCAGCTCCGGGACACGATTCCAAGAGACCCAGTACTTC. It is translated as CASSSGTRFQETQYF.

In its sample, this clone was seen a few times. This chain uses TRBV7-9 with TRBJ2-3, with 7 bases aligning to TRBD2. CDR1 and CDR2 from the germline V gene are SEHNR and FQNEAQ (reference sequence). The J segment lost 1 base and the V segment lost 0 bases, leaving 10 bases of the junction unmatched. There are 18 residues in the CDR3. CDR3 DNA sequence: TGTGCCAGCAGCTTAGCGTGGGAGGGCCTCGGAGGCACAGATACGCAGTATTTT. It translates to CASSLAWEGLGGTDTQYF.

This clone was counted a few times. The chain links TRBV19 to TRBJ1-5, with D perhaps matching TRBD1 (6 bases). The CDR3 extends over 13 amino acids. V lost 8 bases and J lost 7, with 15 bases in between. Germline loops: CDR1 LNHDA, CDR2 SQIVND (reference sequence). CDR3 coding DNA: TGTGCCAGTGCCCCTGGACAGCCGCAGCCCCAGCATTTT. It specifies CASAPGQPQPQHF.

The chain couples TRBV4-2 to TRBJ2-1; 8 bases align to TRBD2. The ends lost 3 bases at V and 6 bases at J; junction bases unmatched: 10. Looked up from germline, CDR1 is LGHNA and CDR2 is YNFKEQ. The CDR3 is 16 residues long. The CDR3 coding sequence is TGTGCCAGCAGCCAGGCCACAAGCGGGGGAGGCAATGAGCAGTTCTTC. Protein sequence: CASSQATSGGGNEQFF.

The sample holds a few counts of this clone. This chain uses TRBV5-4 with TRBJ2-6; D perhaps matches TRBD1 (5 bases). The CDR3 loop spans 17 amino acids. V dropped 0 bases and J dropped 3 bases, with 13 bases sitting between them. The germline CDR1 and CDR2 sequences are SGHNT and YYREEE (reference sequence). For the CDR3, the DNA is TGTGCCAGCAGCTTGGCGACAGCACTATTTGGGGCCAACGTCCTGACTTTC. Protein product: CASSLATALFGANVLTF.

This clone has only a few counts. This chain connects TRBV4-3 to TRBJ2-7; TRBD1 matches 7 bases. The germline V gene encodes CDR1 LGHNA and CDR2 YSLEER. Trimming removed 4 bases from V and 6 bases from J; junction bases left unmatched: 6. The CDR3 has 13 amino acids. The CDR3 is CASSPRQGLEQYF. CDR3 DNA sequence: TGCGCCAGCAGCCCTAGACAGGGTCTCGAGCAGTACTTC.

The chain is built from TRBV7-6 and TRBJ1-2, with TRBD1 matching 7 bases. This CDR3 has 14 amino acids. Trimming took 5 bases from V and 4 from J; bases not matched to a gene: 7. The germline V gene has CDR1 SGHVS and CDR2 FNYEAQ. The CDR3 nucleotides are TGTGCCAGCAGCCTGACCCGGGACAGCTATGGCTACACCTTC. Translation gives CASSLTRDSYGYTF.